This T cell receptor beta chain was found in a study of blood T cell repertoires in COVID-19. The data were produced by immunoSEQ multiplex PCR, yet TCRdb's version contains in-frame clones alone and is incomplete. In the table there are hundreds of thousands of clones, approximately 80% of which are singletons. The CDR3 contains 14 residues. Trimming shortened V by 1 base and J by 2 bases, and 7 bases separated the two germline ends. Per germline, CDR1 SGHRS and CDR2 YFSETQ. The sequence came from a woman in her forties or fifties with active or convalescent COVID-19. The chain uses TRBV5-1 and TRBJ1-3, with D hard to call. Input material: peripheral blood. The CDR3 nucleotides are TGCGCCAGCAGCTTGATTCCGGCTGGAAACACCATATATTTT. It yields the protein CASSLIPAGNTIYF.